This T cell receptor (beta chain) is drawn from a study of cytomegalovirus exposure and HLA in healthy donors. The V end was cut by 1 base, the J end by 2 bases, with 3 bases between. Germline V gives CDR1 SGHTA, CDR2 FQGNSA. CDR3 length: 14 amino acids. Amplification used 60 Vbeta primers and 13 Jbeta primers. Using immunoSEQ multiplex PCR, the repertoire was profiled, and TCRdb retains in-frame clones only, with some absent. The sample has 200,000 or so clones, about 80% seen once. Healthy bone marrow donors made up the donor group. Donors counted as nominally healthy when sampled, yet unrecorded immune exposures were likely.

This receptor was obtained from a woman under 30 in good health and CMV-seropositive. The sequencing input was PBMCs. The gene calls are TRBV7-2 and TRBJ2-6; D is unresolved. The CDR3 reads CASSLVTGANVLTF. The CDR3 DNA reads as TGTGCCAGCAGCTTAGTTACTGGGGCCAACGTCCTGACTTTC.